Below, 19 T cell receptor beta chains from the same sample are listed, as sequenced in a study of sequential checkpoint blockade in melanoma. Using immunoSEQ multiplex PCR, the repertoire was profiled, and TCRdb retains in-frame clones only, with some absent. The sample has about 27,000 clones; about 80% are singletons. Treatment described: randomized to nivolumab then ipilimumab (arm A) or the reverse (arm B). This sample comprised CD8+ T cells sorted from blood (inferred from file names), obtained from a patient given nivolumab and ipilimumab in sequence. The source is a human donor with melanoma.

CDR3 loop: CASSLPGTGSSYGYTF. The CDR3 nucleotides read TGTGCCAGCAGCTTACCGGGGACAGGGAGTTCCTATGGCTACACCTTC. J is TRBJ1-2 and V is TRBV9; 9 nucleotides line up with TRBD1. V shed 4 bases, J shed 4 bases, and the junction held 11 bases outside the gene matches. CDR1 and CDR2 from the germline V gene are SGDLS and YYNGEE. The CDR3 consists of 16 residues.

The chain couples TRBV5-8 to TRBJ2-7; no reliable D call. The CDR3 is made up of 13 amino acids. Per germline, CDR1 SGHTS and CDR2 YDEGEE. V lost 4 bases to trimming and J lost 4 bases, with 12 bases between them. CDR3 sequence reads: CASSLRDSYEQYF. CDR3 sequence (DNA): TGTGCCAGCAGCCTCCGCGACTCTTACGAGCAGTACTTC.

The chain employs TRBV28 and TRBJ1-1; D is unresolved. CDR1 and CDR2 (germline): MDHEN, SYDVKM. With 4 bases removed from V and 1 base from J, the gap between germline ends came to 4 bases. The CDR3 length is 12 residues. In DNA, the CDR3 is TGTGCCAGCAGTTCAGAGAACACTGAAGCTTTCTTT. Its translation: CASSSENTEAFF.

The chain carries TRBV30 and TRBJ1-2, with TRBD1 matching 7 bases. The CDR3 loop spans 14 amino acids. In germline, CDR1 is GTSNPN, CDR2 SVGIG (reference sequence). The V and J ends lost 2 bases and 6 bases, in that order; junction bases with no gene match: 9. This CDR3 reads CAWSRSGTGDGYTF. CDR3 nucleotide sequence: TGTGCCTGGAGTAGGTCAGGTACAGGGGATGGCTACACCTTC.

The chain combines TRBV23-1 with TRBJ2-5, with D uncertain. TRBV23-1 has ORF status, its function being uncertain. CDR3 length: 17 residues. V lost 4 bases, J lost 2 bases, and 20 bases lay in between. As DNA, the CDR3 is TGCGCCAGCAGTCTTGGAGAAGGAACCCTCAGTCAAGAGACCCAGTACTTC. This translates into CASSLGEGTLSQETQYF.

The rearrangement links TRBV11-2 to TRBJ2-7, with 8 positions matching TRBD1. The ends lost 0 bases at V and 3 bases at J; junction bases unmatched: 13. CDR1 is SGHAT, CDR2 FQNNGV, per germline. This CDR3 is 18 amino acids long. The CDR3 region has the DNA TGTGCCAGCAGCTTAGATCCCGTTGGCCAGGGGGCGGGCTACGAGCAGTACTTC. Protein sequence: CASSLDPVGQGAGYEQYF. Looking up the rest from reference TRBV11-2 and TRBJ2-7 gives the full variable domain: EAGVAQSPRYKIIEKRQSVAFWCNPISGHATLYWYQQILGQGPKLLIQFQNNGVVDDSQLPKDRFSAERLKGVDSTLKIQPAKLEDSAVYLCASSLDPVGQGAGYEQYFGPGTRLTVT.

The rearrangement uses TRBV4-1 and TRBJ2-3; weak D call: TRBD2 (7 bases). The CDR3 totals 15 residues. CDR1 is MGHRA and CDR2 is YSYEKL in the germline V gene. The germline V and J ends were trimmed by 0 bases and 4 bases, with 11 bases remaining between them. The CDR3, as DNA: TGCGCCAGCAGCCAAGATGGGGGGGCTCCAGATACGCAGTATTTT. The encoded protein is CASSQDGGAPDTQYF.

The chain couples TRBV9 to TRBJ2-7; 9 bases map to TRBD2. V lost 6 bases to trimming and J lost 5 bases; unmatched junction nucleotides: 9. CDR3 length: 14 residues. Germline CDR1 SGDLS, CDR2 YYNGEE. CDR3 residues: CASTPGTSIHEQYF. CDR3 nucleotide sequence: TGTGCCAGCACCCCCGGGACTAGCATACACGAGCAGTACTTC. Together with reference TRBV9 and TRBJ2-7, the CDR3 gives the full variable domain: DSGVTQTPKHLITATGQRVTLRCSPRSGDLSVYWYQQSLDQGLQFLIQYYNGEERAKGNILERFSAQQFPDLHSELNLSSLELGDSALYFCASTPGTSIHEQYFGPGTRLTVT.

The J gene is TRBJ2-5, the V gene TRBV12-5; no clear D. The CDR3 is made up of 16 amino acids. Germline assignment: CDR1 LGHNT and CDR2 FRNRAP. Trimming left V 2 bases short and J 4 bases short, with 17 bases between. The CDR3 DNA reads TGTGCTAGTGGTTTGCCAGCAGGATCTAAAGGAGAGACCCAGTACTTC. This gives the protein CASGLPAGSKGETQYF.

This sequence joins TRBV7-9 and TRBJ2-3; 11 bases line up with TRBD2. Germline V CDR1 and CDR2: SEHNR, FQNEAQ (reference sequence). There are 15 residues in the CDR3. V shed 6 bases, J shed 5 bases, and the junction held 7 bases outside the gene matches. This CDR3 is CASRLSGGALDTQYF. The CDR3 DNA follows: TGTGCCAGCAGACTTAGCGGGGGGGCCTTAGATACGCAGTATTTT.

The chain joins TRBV2 to TRBJ2-5, with D possibly matching TRBD2 (5 bases). The CDR3 extends over 13 amino acids. V lost 3 bases and J 5 bases, leaving 10 bases between the germline ends. Germline CDR1 and CDR2: SNHLY and FYNNEI. The CDR3 DNA reads as TGTGCCAGCAGTGAGCGCCGCGGGGAGACCCAGTACTTC. Its protein product is CASSERRGETQYF.

The chain couples TRBV15 to TRBJ1-1; D is undetermined. Germline assignment: CDR1 LNHNV and CDR2 YYDKDF (reference sequence). The CDR3 is made up of 13 amino acids. V was pared by 4 bases and J by 1 base, with 7 bases between. CDR3 protein: CATSITRNTEAFF. DNA of the CDR3: TGTGCCACCAGCATCACACGGAACACTGAAGCTTTCTTT.

This chain uses TRBV7-9 with TRBJ2-2, with D uncertain. Germline V CDR1 and CDR2: SEHNR, FQNEAQ (reference sequence). The CDR3 has 14 amino acids. V was trimmed by 5 bases and J by 7 bases, leaving 14 bases between them. DNA for the CDR3: TGTGCCAGCAGCCCGGTCGTGTCCGTCGGGGAGCTGTTTTTT. Translated, it gives CASSPVVSVGELFF.

The DNA of the CDR3 is TGTGCCACCATGAGCCTATCCTACGAGCAGTACTTC. Its protein product is CATMSLSYEQYF. The rearrangement links TRBV27 to TRBJ2-7; D gene unclear. CDR3 length: 12 residues. The V gene's germline CDR1 is MNHEY and CDR2 SMNVEV (reference sequence). V was trimmed by 10 bases and J by 1 base, leaving 11 bases between them.

The chain links TRBV6-6 to TRBJ2-3; D is unclear. Germline CDR1 is MNHNY and CDR2 is SVGAGI (reference sequence). The germline V and J ends were trimmed by 4 bases and 4 bases, with 6 bases remaining between them. This CDR3 is built from 12 residues. The CDR3 loop reads CASSSRSDTQYF. CDR3 sequence (DNA): TGTGCCAGCAGTTCCCGTTCAGATACGCAGTATTTT.

Details on this clone: The same CDR3 is also encoded by other DNA sequences in this sample. As DNA, the CDR3 is TGTGCCAGCAGCCAGGACAGGGGTCGGGCTGAAGCTTTCTTT. Its translation: CASSQDRGRAEAFF. This chain links TRBV28 with TRBJ1-1, with 9 bases that match TRBD1. The CDR3 length is 14 residues. J was trimmed by 6 bases and V by 6 bases; bases with no gene match: 8. The germline V gene encodes CDR1 MDHEN and CDR2 SYDVKM.

J is TRBJ2-7 and V is TRBV6-5; possible D gene TRBD1, 5 bases. The germline V gene encodes CDR1 MNHEY and CDR2 SVGAGI. Trimming took off 0 bases at V and 3 bases at J, with 9 bases between the two ends. This CDR3 spans 14 amino acids. CDR3 bases: TGTGCCAGCAGTTACTCTGCTCAGGGCTACGAGCAGTACTTC. It yields the protein CASSYSAQGYEQYF.

This clone has more than one count but fewer than ten. The chain joins TRBV14 to TRBJ1-2; no reliable D call. The V end was cut by 4 bases, the J end by 2 bases, with 8 bases between. The germline V gene has CDR1 SGHDN and CDR2 FVKESK. The CDR3 contains 13 residues. CDR3 region: CASSLTENYGYTF. The CDR3 DNA reads TGTGCCAGCAGCCTCACAGAGAACTATGGCTACACCTTC.

This chain connects TRBV9 to TRBJ1-1, with D unclear. The germline gives CDR1 SGDLS, CDR2 YYNGEE. The CDR3 sequence is 14 residues long. V lost 4 bases, J lost 4 bases, and 14 bases lay in between. CDR3 sequence reads: CASSPHEGSTEAFF. The CDR3, as DNA: TGTGCCAGCAGCCCGCATGAGGGAAGCACTGAAGCTTTCTTT.